The clone carrying this T cell receptor (beta chain) has a single count. This may arise from a read error, as a much more abundant clone is one base away. This sample stems from a study of molecular identifiers for immune sequencing clone quantification. TCRdb reprocessed the PCR reads via MiXCR and lists one record per CDR3 protein. The sample lists some 320,000 distinct CDR3 sequences, roughly 23% occurring once. The CDR3 extends over 14 amino acids. V was cut by 5 bases and J by 3 bases, with 16 bases left in between. CDR1 and CDR2 (germline): DFQATT, SNEGSKA (reference sequence). This chain joins TRBV20-1 and TRBJ1-1; D may be TRBD1 (5 bases). The receptor was isolated from a human donor in good health. Some libraries in this study had Jurkat cell RNA spiked in. The source material was naive CD8+ T cells from blood, with Jurkat cell RNA spiked in. As to subset: FACS-sorted CD8+CD4-CCR7+CD45RA+ naive T cells. CDR3 in amino acids: CSARVQGGDTEAFF. The CDR3 DNA follows: TGCAGTGCTCGTGTGCAGGGAGGGGACACTGAAGCTTTCTTT.